One sample yielded the 30 T cell receptor beta chains listed below, sequenced in a study of blood T cell repertoires in COVID-19. TCRdb's copy holds only in-frame clones and misses some; the assay was immunoSEQ multiplex PCR. The sample contains 250,000 or so clones, approximately 88% of which appear only once. Sequenced: peripheral blood. Receptors were obtained from a woman younger than 45 with acute or convalescent COVID-19.

V and J are TRBV12-3 or TRBV12-4 and TRBJ2-5; weak D call: TRBD2 (5 bases). V was cut by 4 bases and J by 4 bases, with 10 bases left in between. The CDR3 has 13 residues. The DNA for the CDR3 is TGTGCCAGCAGTTGGAGGCGTGGAGAGACCCAGTACTTC. This gives the protein CASSWRRGETQYF.

As DNA, the CDR3 is TGTGCCAGCAGCGCCCCTCCCCCACTAGCGGCCCCCCACACAGATACGCAGTATTTT. Translating gives CASSAPPPLAAPHTDTQYF. The V gene is TRBV9, the J gene TRBJ2-3; 8 positions match TRBD2. Trimming cost V 3 bases and J 2 bases; bases outside gene matches: 17. In germline, CDR1 is SGDLS, CDR2 YYNGEE. This CDR3 is built from 19 residues. Supplemented by reference TRBV9 and TRBJ2-3, the full variable domain reads DSGVTQTPKHLITATGQRVTLRCSPRSGDLSVYWYQQSLDQGLQFLIQYYNGEERAKGNILERFSAQQFPDLHSELNLSSLELGDSALYFCASSAPPPLAAPHTDTQYFGPGTRLTVL.

The chain recombines TRBV13 with TRBJ1-4; maybe TRBD1 (5 bases). Germline lookup yields CDR1 PRHDT and CDR2 FYEKMQ (reference sequence). The CDR3 runs to 16 residues. The germline V and J ends were trimmed by 5 bases and 8 bases, with 21 bases remaining between them. The CDR3 DNA follows: TGTGCCAGCAGCGACGGGACTCAGTACGACCAAGAAAAACTGTTTTTT. It specifies CASSDGTQYDQEKLFF.

The V and J genes are TRBV3-1 (or the pseudogene TRBV3-2) and TRBJ2-3; D is possibly TRBD2 (5 bases). The germline V gene encodes CDR1 LGHDT and CDR2 YNNKEL (reference sequence). This CDR3 spans 14 amino acids. Trimming pared 4 bases from V and 2 bases from J, leaving 10 bases between. The CDR3 sequence is CASSPGLHTDTQYF. For the CDR3, the DNA is TGTGCCAGCAGCCCCGGACTGCACACAGATACGCAGTATTTT.

The chain recombines TRBV27 with TRBJ1-1, with D unclear. This CDR3 contains 13 residues. Germline V gene sequence: CDR1 MNHEY, CDR2 SMNVEV (reference sequence). The V gene lost 2 bases and the J gene lost 1 base, with 5 bases spanning the gap. CDR3 in DNA: TGTGCCAGCAGTTTAATACAGAACACTGAAGCTTTCTTT. Amino acids: CASSLIQNTEAFF.

This clone was counted only a few times. V gene TRBV9 combines with J gene TRBJ1-3; D uncertain. Germline V gives CDR1 SGDLS, CDR2 YYNGEE. The CDR3 extends over 17 amino acids. V gave up 0 bases and J gave up 0 bases, with 13 bases separating them. The CDR3 spells CASSVGRVRSSGNTIYF. The CDR3 DNA reads as TGTGCCAGCAGCGTAGGACGGGTCCGCTCCTCTGGAAACACCATATATTTT. Looking up the rest from reference TRBV9 and TRBJ1-3 gives the full variable domain: DSGVTQTPKHLITATGQRVTLRCSPRSGDLSVYWYQQSLDQGLQFLIQYYNGEERAKGNILERFSAQQFPDLHSELNLSSLELGDSALYFCASSVGRVRSSGNTIYFGEGSWLTVV.

The rearrangement joins TRBV3-1 (or the pseudogene TRBV3-2) to TRBJ1-2; a weak D match, TRBD1 (6 bases). Germline values: CDR1 LGHDT, CDR2 YNNKEL (reference sequence). V lost 4 bases, J lost 0 bases, and 24 bases lay in between. The CDR3 has 19 amino acids. The chain's CDR3 is CASSPPAPIGTPANYGYTF. The CDR3 DNA follows: TGTGCCAGCAGCCCCCCTGCCCCAATCGGGACACCCGCTAACTATGGCTACACCTTC.

This chain connects TRBV5-6 to TRBJ2-7; 8 bases line up with TRBD2. The CDR3 totals 14 residues. In germline, CDR1 is SGHDT, CDR2 YYEEEE. V dropped 3 bases and J dropped 6; count of bases not matched to a gene: 8. Here the CDR3 DNA reads TGTGCCAGCAGCTGGCCGGGACTAGGAGCCGAGCAGTACTTC. Translation: CASSWPGLGAEQYF.

The chain combines TRBV7-9 with TRBJ2-1, with D perhaps TRBD2 (6 bases). CDR1 is SEHNR and CDR2 is FQNEAQ in the germline V gene (reference sequence). CDR3 length: 15 amino acids. The V end lost 4 bases, the J end lost 4 bases, and 14 bases lay between the germline ends. CDR3 coding DNA: TGTGCCAGCAGCTATAGTTCACGGGAGTACAATGAGCAGTTCTTC. Protein sequence: CASSYSSREYNEQFF.

This chain links TRBV6-5 with TRBJ2-7; tentative D call: TRBD2 (6 bases). The V end lost 7 bases, the J end lost 2 bases, and 18 bases lay between the germline ends. The CDR3 spans 15 residues. The germline V gene encodes CDR1 MNHEY and CDR2 SVGAGI. The CDR3 bases are TGTGCCAGCATGCCAGTTGGCGGAGGGGCCTACGAGCAGTACTTC. Amino acids: CASMPVGGGAYEQYF.

V is TRBV27 and J is TRBJ2-3; 7 bases fit TRBD2. V shed 3 bases, J shed 2 bases, and the junction held 5 bases outside the gene matches. This CDR3 has 15 amino acids. Germline values: CDR1 MNHEY, CDR2 SMNVEV (reference sequence). The CDR3 sequence: CASSLGGGPTDTQYF. The CDR3 DNA reads TGTGCCAGCAGTTTGGGGGGAGGGCCCACAGATACGCAGTATTTT.

A few counts support this clone. The chain employs TRBV29-1 and TRBJ1-1; 7 bases are a match to TRBD1. J was trimmed by 4 bases and V by 4 bases; bases with no gene match: 6. There are 13 residues in the CDR3. CDR1 is SQVTM, CDR2 ANQGSEA, per germline. The CDR3 DNA follows: TGCAGCGTTGGACAGGGAGGCAGCACTGAAGCTTTCTTT. This codes for CSVGQGGSTEAFF.

The chain employs TRBV4-1 and TRBJ2-1; weak D call: TRBD2 (5 bases). CDR3 size: 15 residues. The germline V gene has CDR1 MGHRA and CDR2 YSYEKL. The V end lost 3 bases, the J end lost 3 bases, and 12 bases lay between the germline ends. CDR3 protein: CASSQISRGYNEQFF. In DNA form, the CDR3 reads TGCGCCAGCAGCCAGATTTCCCGGGGCTACAATGAGCAGTTCTTC.

The J gene is TRBJ1-5, the V gene TRBV7-8; D is uncertain. V dropped 1 base and J dropped 1 base, with 14 bases sitting between them. This CDR3 spans 17 amino acids. Germline V gene sequence: CDR1 SGHVS, CDR2 FQNEAQ. CDR3: CASSLGAGPTSNQPQHF. CDR3 nucleotide sequence: TGTGCCAGCAGCTTAGGAGCAGGTCCAACAAGCAATCAGCCCCAGCATTTT. Full variable domain (outside the CDR3, taken from reference TRBV7-8 and TRBJ1-5): GAGVSQSPRYKVAKRGQDVALRCDPISGHVSLFWYQQALGQGPEFLTYFQNEAQLDKSGLPSDRFFAERPEGSVSTLKIQRTQQEDSAVYLCASSLGAGPTSNQPQHFGDGTRLSIL.

J is TRBJ1-2 and V is TRBV30; no firm D call. The germline V gene has CDR1 GTSNPN and CDR2 SVGIG (reference sequence). The CDR3 length is 14 residues. V gave up 0 bases and J gave up 1 base, with 9 bases separating them. The CDR3 spells CAWSVRTSNYGYTF. The DNA of the CDR3 is TGTGCCTGGAGTGTCCGTACGAGTAACTATGGCTACACCTTC.

This chain uses TRBV6-1 with TRBJ1-2; D is undetermined. Germline V lookup: CDR1 MNHNS, CDR2 SASEGT. Between the trimmed V and J ends, which lost 1 base and 4 bases, there was a span of 7 bases. CDR3 length: 13 residues. As DNA, the CDR3 is TGTGCCAGCAGTGAAGGGCTTCGCTATGGCTACACCTTC. It specifies CASSEGLRYGYTF.

This clone has just a few counts. The chain carries TRBV9 and TRBJ1-6, with D possibly being TRBD1 (6 bases). V lost 0 bases and J 9 bases, leaving 16 bases between the germline ends. Germline V CDR1 and CDR2: SGDLS, YYNGEE. This CDR3 has 16 amino acids. Written as DNA, the CDR3 is TGTGCCAGCAGCGTAGGGGCAGGGGAACGAGGTTCACCCCTCCACTTT. This gives the protein CASSVGAGERGSPLHF.

The chain couples TRBV5-4 to TRBJ1-3; D uncertain. From germline, CDR1 is SGHNT and CDR2 YYREEE (reference sequence). The CDR3 totals 15 residues. Trimming took 0 bases from V and 4 from J, leaving 11 bases between them. In nucleotides, the CDR3 is TGTGCCAGCAGCTTGGCGGGGTCAGTAGGAAACACCATATATTTT. This sequence encodes CASSLAGSVGNTIYF.

The chain joins TRBV12-3 or TRBV12-4 to TRBJ1-4, with TRBD1 as a possible D gene (6 bases). Trimming took off 5 bases at V and 8 bases at J, with 12 bases between the two ends. This CDR3 is 13 amino acids long. The DNA for the CDR3 is TGTGCCAGCAGTCCAGGGGTTTGGGAAAAACTGTTTTTT. It codes for CASSPGVWEKLFF.

V and J are TRBV5-1 and TRBJ2-7, with TRBD1 identical over 9 bases. The CDR3 length is 16 residues. Looked up from germline, CDR1 is SGHRS and CDR2 is YFSETQ. The V segment lost 4 bases and the J segment 5 bases; nucleotides outside the gene matches: 13. The CDR3 spells CASSALAGQGADEQYF. CDR3 in DNA: TGCGCCAGCAGCGCCCTGGCGGGACAGGGTGCCGACGAGCAGTACTTC.

This clone was seen a handful of times. V gene TRBV5-4 combines with J gene TRBJ2-1, with D unresolved. Trimming pared 4 bases from V and 7 bases from J, leaving 6 bases between. The CDR3 covers 11 residues. Germline lookup yields CDR1 SGHNT and CDR2 YYREEE (reference sequence). This chain's CDR3 is CASSNSNEQFF. Here the CDR3 DNA reads TGTGCCAGCAGCAACAGTAATGAGCAGTTCTTC.

The rearrangement joins TRBV27 to TRBJ1-5, with a tentative D call TRBD1 (5 bases). V was cut by 3 bases and J by 1 base, with 10 bases left in between. This CDR3 region has 15 residues. Germline CDR1 reads MNHEY; CDR2 reads SMNVEV (reference sequence). The CDR3 sequence is CASSFSGVSNQPQHF. Written as DNA, the CDR3 is TGTGCCAGCAGTTTTTCGGGGGTCAGCAATCAGCCCCAGCATTTT.

In the case of this clone: This sample includes further DNA sequences coding for the same CDR3. This chain joins TRBV6-5 and TRBJ1-1; unclear D gene. This CDR3 has 14 amino acids. The germline CDR1 and CDR2 sequences are MNHEY and SVGAGI. V lost 3 bases, J lost 0 bases, and 8 bases lay in between. The CDR3: CASSYTGMNTEAFF. The CDR3 nucleotides are TGTGCCAGCAGTTATACGGGGATGAACACTGAAGCTTTCTTT.

The chain joins TRBV19 to TRBJ2-7; possibly TRBD1 for D (5 bases). CDR1 and CDR2 from the germline V gene are LNHDA and SQIVND (reference sequence). This CDR3 spans 11 amino acids. V was cut by 7 bases and J by 4 bases, with 8 bases left in between. CDR3 nucleotides: TGTGCCAGTAAAAGGGGTTACGAGCAGTACTTC. It encodes CASKRGYEQYF. Together with reference TRBV19 and TRBJ2-7, the CDR3 gives the full variable domain: DGGITQSPKYLFRKEGQNVTLSCEQNLNHDAMYWYRQDPGQGLRLIYYSQIVNDFQKGDIAEGYSVSREKKESFPLTVTSAQKNPTAFYLCASKRGYEQYFGPGTRLTVT.

The V and J genes are TRBV7-6 and TRBJ2-3; 10 bases are a match to TRBD2. This CDR3 has 17 amino acids. Germline CDR1 SGHVS, CDR2 FNYEAQ. J lost 1 base, V lost 1 base, and 5 bases had no gene match. CDR3 coding DNA: TGTGCCAGCAGCTTAGGAGGACTAGCGGTGGGCACAGATACGCAGTATTTT. It is translated as CASSLGGLAVGTDTQYF.

This CDR3 is CASSPGAQPNTEAFF. The CDR3 DNA sequence: TGTGCCAGCAGCCCAGGCGCCCAACCGAACACTGAAGCTTTCTTT. This chain links TRBV6-4 with TRBJ1-1; D unresolved. Trimming cost V 6 bases and J 1 base, with 15 bases left between them. Germline CDR1 MRHNA, CDR2 SNTAGT. The CDR3 is 15 amino acids.

The chain couples TRBV7-8 to TRBJ2-7; 11 bases are a match to TRBD1. The CDR3 runs to 14 residues. The germline V gene has CDR1 SGHVS and CDR2 FQNEAQ. V dropped 5 bases and J dropped 2; count of bases not matched to a gene: 2. This chain's CDR3 is CASSQGQGAYEQYF. The CDR3 DNA reads TGTGCCAGCAGCCAGGGACAGGGGGCCTACGAGCAGTACTTC.

This chain joins TRBV4-3 and TRBJ2-1; tentative D call: TRBD2 (5 bases). Trimming stripped 0 bases from V and 7 bases from J, with 13 bases between. Germline V gives CDR1 LGHNA, CDR2 YSLEER. The CDR3 is 15 residues long. CDR3 sequence: CASSQEERHRNEQFF. DNA for the CDR3: TGCGCCAGCAGCCAAGAAGAGCGGCACAGAAATGAGCAGTTCTTC.

The rearrangement links TRBV29-1 to TRBJ2-7; D gene unclear. V was trimmed by 0 bases and J by 3 bases, leaving 9 bases between them. The CDR3 totals 13 residues. CDR1 and CDR2 from the germline V gene are SQVTM and ANQGSEA. DNA of the CDR3: TGCAGCGTTGAAGAAGCCAACAGCTACGAGCAGTACTTC. This codes for CSVEEANSYEQYF.

V gene TRBV19 combines with J gene TRBJ2-1; a weak D match, TRBD2 (6 bases). From germline, CDR1 is LNHDA and CDR2 SQIVND (reference sequence). This CDR3 is built from 14 residues. With 5 bases removed from V and 6 bases from J, the gap between germline ends came to 14 bases. The CDR3 DNA reads as TGTGCCAGTAGTCCCCGTGGGGGGTCCAATGAGCAGTTCTTC. Its translation is CASSPRGGSNEQFF. Based on the CDR3 plus reference TRBV19 and TRBJ2-1, the full variable domain is DGGITQSPKYLFRKEGQNVTLSCEQNLNHDAMYWYRQDPGQGLRLIYYSQIVNDFQKGDIAEGYSVSREKKESFPLTVTSAQKNPTAFYLCASSPRGGSNEQFFGPGTRLTVL.